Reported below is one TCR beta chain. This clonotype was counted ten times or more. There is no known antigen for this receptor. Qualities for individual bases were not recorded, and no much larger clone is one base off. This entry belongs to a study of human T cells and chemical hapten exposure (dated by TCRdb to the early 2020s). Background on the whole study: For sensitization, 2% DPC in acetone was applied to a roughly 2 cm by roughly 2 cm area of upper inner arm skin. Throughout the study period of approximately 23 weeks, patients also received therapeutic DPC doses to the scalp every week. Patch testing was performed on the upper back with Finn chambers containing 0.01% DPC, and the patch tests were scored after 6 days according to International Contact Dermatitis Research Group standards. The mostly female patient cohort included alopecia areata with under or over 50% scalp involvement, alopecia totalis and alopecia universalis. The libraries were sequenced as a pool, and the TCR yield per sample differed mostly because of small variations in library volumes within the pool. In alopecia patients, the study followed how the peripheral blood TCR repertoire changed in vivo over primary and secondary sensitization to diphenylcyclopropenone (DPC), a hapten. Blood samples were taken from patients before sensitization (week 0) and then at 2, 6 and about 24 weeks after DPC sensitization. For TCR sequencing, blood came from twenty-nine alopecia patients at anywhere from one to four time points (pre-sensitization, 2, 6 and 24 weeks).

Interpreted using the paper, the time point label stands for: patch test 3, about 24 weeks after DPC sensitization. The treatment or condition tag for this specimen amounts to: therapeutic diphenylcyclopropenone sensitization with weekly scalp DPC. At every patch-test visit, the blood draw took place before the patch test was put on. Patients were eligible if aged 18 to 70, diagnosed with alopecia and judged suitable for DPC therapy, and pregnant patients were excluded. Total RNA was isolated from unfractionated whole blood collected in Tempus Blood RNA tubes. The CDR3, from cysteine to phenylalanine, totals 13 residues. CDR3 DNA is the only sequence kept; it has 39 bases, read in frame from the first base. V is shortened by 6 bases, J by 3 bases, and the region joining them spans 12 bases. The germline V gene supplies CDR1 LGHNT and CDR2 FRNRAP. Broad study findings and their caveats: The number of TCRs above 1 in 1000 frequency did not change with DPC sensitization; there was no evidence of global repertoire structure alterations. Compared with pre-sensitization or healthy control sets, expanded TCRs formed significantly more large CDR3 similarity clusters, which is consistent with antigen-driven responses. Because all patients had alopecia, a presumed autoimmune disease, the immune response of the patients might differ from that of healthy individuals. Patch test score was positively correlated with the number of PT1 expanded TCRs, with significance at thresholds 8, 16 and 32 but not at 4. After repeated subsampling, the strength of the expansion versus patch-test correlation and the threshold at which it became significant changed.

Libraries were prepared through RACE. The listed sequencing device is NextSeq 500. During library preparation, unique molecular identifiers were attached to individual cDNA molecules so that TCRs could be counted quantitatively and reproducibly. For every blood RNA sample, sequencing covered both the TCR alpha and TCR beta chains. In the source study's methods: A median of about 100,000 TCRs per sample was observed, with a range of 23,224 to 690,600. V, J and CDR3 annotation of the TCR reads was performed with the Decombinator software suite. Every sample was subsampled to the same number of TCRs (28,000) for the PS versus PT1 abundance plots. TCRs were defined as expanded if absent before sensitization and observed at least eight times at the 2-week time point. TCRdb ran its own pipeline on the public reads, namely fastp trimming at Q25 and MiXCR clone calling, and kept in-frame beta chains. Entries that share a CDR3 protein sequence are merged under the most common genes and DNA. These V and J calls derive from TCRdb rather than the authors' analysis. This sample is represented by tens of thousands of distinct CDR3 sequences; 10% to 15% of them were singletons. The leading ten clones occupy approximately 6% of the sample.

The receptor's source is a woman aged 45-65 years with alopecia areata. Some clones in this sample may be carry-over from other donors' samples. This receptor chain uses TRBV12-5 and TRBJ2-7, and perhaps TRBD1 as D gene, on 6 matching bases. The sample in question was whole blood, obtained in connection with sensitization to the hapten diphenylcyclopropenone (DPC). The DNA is TGTGCTAGTGGATTCAGGGGCCGCTACGAGCAGTACTTC. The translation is CASGFRGRYEQYF.